The 8 T cell receptor beta chains reported below all come from one sample, sequenced in a study of CD8 T cell repertoires and HIV-1 epitope variants. Method: immunoSEQ multiplex PCR; TCRdb's copy keeps in-frame clones and lacks some. The table has about 90,000 clones, 70% to 75% seen once. The sequenced material came from uncultured baseline CD8+ T cells from peripheral blood mononuclear cells (PBMCs). The origin of the receptors is a male donor with HIV.

As concerns this clone: This may be a read error: a much more frequent sequence differs by one nucleotide. Other DNA variants within this sample encode the same CDR3. The chain joins TRBV5-1 to TRBJ1-1, with D unclear. Germline lookup yields CDR1 SGHRS and CDR2 YFSETQ. This CDR3 region has 16 residues. Here the CDR3 reads CASSLAFSGSNTEAFF. The CDR3 DNA is TGCGCCAGCAGCTTGGCCTTCTCTGGGTCGAACACTGAGGCTTTCTTT.

The gene calls are TRBV6-5 and TRBJ2-7; TRBD2 agrees at 11 bases. V dropped 5 bases and J dropped 3; count of bases not matched to a gene: 3. Germline CDR1 reads MNHEY; CDR2 reads SVGAGI. The CDR3 length is 14 residues. The CDR3 DNA reads TGTGCCAGCAGTCAAACTAGCGGGAGCTACGAGCAGTACTTC. Translated: CASSQTSGSYEQYF.

In its sample, this clone was seen a few times. The V gene is TRBV10-1, the J gene TRBJ1-1, with TRBD1 as a possible D gene (5 bases). Trimming took off 1 base at V and 11 bases at J, with 11 bases between the two ends. The CDR3 loop spans 12 amino acids. The V gene's germline CDR1 is WNHNN and CDR2 SYGVQD (reference sequence). For the CDR3, the DNA is TGCGCCAGCAGTGAGTTTGGGGACGGCGCTTTCTTT. As protein: CASSEFGDGAFF.

Points on this clone: Just one base apart from a much larger clone, this may be a read error. The V call is TRBV5-4, the J call TRBJ2-7, with TRBD2 identical over 11 bases. Germline V gives CDR1 SGHNT, CDR2 YYREEE (reference sequence). This CDR3 region has 14 residues. Unmatched junction bases numbered 1, after V lost 2 bases and J lost 3 bases. The CDR3 reads CASSFGTSGYEQYF. CDR3 sequence (DNA): TGTGCCAGCAGCTTCGGGACTAGCGGCTACGAGCAGTACTTC.

V gene TRBV15 combines with J gene TRBJ1-4; 9 nucleotides align to TRBD1. The CDR3 length is 16 residues. Germline V lookup: CDR1 LNHNV, CDR2 YYDKDF (reference sequence). The junction had 12 bases not matched to a gene; V was cut back by 3 bases and J by 10 bases. The CDR3 DNA sequence: TGTGCCACCAGCAGTGGCCGGACAGGGGCACGGGGAAAACTGTTTTTT. This translates into CATSSGRTGARGKLFF.

This chain connects TRBV6-1 to TRBJ2-7, with TRBD2 matching over 11 bases. The length of the CDR3 is 13 residues. The J segment lost 7 bases and the V segment lost 11 bases, leaving 10 bases of the junction unmatched. Germline-derived CDR1 and CDR2 are MNHNS and SASEGT. CDR3 in DNA: TGTGCCGGGAAAGTGACTAGCGGGGAAGAGCAGTACTTC. Translating gives CAGKVTSGEEQYF.

This clone was seen a handful of times. The chain uses TRBV9 and TRBJ2-7; weak D call: TRBD1 (5 bases). This CDR3 contains 14 residues. The V end was cut by 0 bases, the J end by 4 bases, with 11 bases between. Germline CDR1 SGDLS, CDR2 YYNGEE. CDR3 region: CASSVEGSWYEQYF. CDR3 nucleotides: TGTGCCAGCAGCGTAGAGGGGTCTTGGTACGAGCAGTACTTC.

J is TRBJ1-4 and V is TRBV5-1; D gene uncertain. V lost 1 base and J lost 7, with 20 bases in between. The CDR3 sequence is 17 residues long. Germline loops: CDR1 SGHRS, CDR2 YFSETQ. The CDR3 sequence is CASSLSLSTDKGEKLFF. The CDR3 DNA reads as TGCGCCAGCAGCTTGAGTCTCTCGACCGATAAGGGTGAAAAACTGTTTTTT.